This TCR beta chain was found in a study of cytomegalovirus exposure and HLA in healthy donors. In the study overall: Later analysis reported that the 120 or so validation repertoires shared the platform of the roughly 700 first-cohort repertoires. Study findings and constraints: Listed as cytomegalovirus-associated were roughly 180 TCR beta chains. Reported results showed that the classifier diagnosed cytomegalovirus status with high specificity and sensitivity.

For this clone: Its antigen is currently unknown.

Method: immunoSEQ multiplex PCR; TCRdb's copy keeps in-frame clones and lacks some. The sample records over 65,000 clones, roughly 92% being singletons. This CDR3 spans 17 amino acids. CDR1 and CDR2 (germline): SGHDT, YYEEEE. V was pared by 4 bases and J by 7 bases, with 13 bases of the junction left unmatched. This chain uses TRBV5-6 with TRBJ1-6; TRBD1 aligns across 8 bases. This sequence originates from a woman younger than 30 in good health and CMV-seropositive. Sequencing was carried out using PBMCs. The CDR3 bases are TGTGCCAGCAGCCTCCGGGACAGGTGGCTATCAAATTCACCCCTCCACTTT. It translates to CASSLRDRWLSNSPLHF.